This T cell receptor (beta chain) was observed in a study of metastatic and nonmetastatic thyroid tumors. Authors' data handling: In papillary thyroid cancer, a distant-metastasis classifier was built using CDR3 differences across clinicopathological groups. From the PCR reads, TCRdb re-called clones with MiXCR. These V and J calls originate from TCRdb's pipeline instead of the authors' own analysis. This table holds about 33,000 clones, over 15% found once. Until they underwent thyroid surgery, no patient had received any treatment. This clone was found many times. The TCR comes from a male donor with papillary thyroid cancer or a benign thyroid nodule (not recorded which). Some clones in this sample may be carry-over from other donors' samples. Specimen: blood.

CDR3 bases: TGTGCCAGCGGCGTAGGAACTCGAGGTGAAAAACTGTTTTTT. Translated: CASGVGTRGEKLFF. This chain joins TRBV6-1 and TRBJ1-4; D gene uncertain. The CDR3 length is 14 residues. Per the germline V gene, CDR1 is MNHNS and CDR2 is SASEGT. The ends were cut back, 8 bases at V and 7 bases at J, with 17 bases in the middle.